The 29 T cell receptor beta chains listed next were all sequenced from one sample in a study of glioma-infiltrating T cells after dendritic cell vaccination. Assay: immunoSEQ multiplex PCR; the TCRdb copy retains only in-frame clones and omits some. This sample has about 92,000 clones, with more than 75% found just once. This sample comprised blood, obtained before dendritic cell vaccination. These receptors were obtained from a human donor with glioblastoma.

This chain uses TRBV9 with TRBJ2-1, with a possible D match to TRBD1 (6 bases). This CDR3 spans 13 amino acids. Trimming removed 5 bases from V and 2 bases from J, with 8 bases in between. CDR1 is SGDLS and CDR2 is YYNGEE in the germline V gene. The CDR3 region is CASSTGTYNEQFF. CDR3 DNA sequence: TGTGCCAGCAGTACAGGGACCTACAATGAGCAGTTCTTC.

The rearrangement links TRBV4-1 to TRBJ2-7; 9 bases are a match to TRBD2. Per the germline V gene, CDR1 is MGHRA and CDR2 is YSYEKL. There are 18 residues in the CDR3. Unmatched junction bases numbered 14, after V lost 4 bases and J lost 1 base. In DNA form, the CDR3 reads TGCGCCAGCAGCCCACGCCCCGTGACTAGCGGAACATCCTACGAGCAGTACTTC. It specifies CASSPRPVTSGTSYEQYF.

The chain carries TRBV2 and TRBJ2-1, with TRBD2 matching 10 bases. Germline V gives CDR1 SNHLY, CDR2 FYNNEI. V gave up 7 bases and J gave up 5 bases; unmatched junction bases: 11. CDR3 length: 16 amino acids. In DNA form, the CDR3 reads TGTGCCAGCAACCTCGGCGGGACTAGCGATGACAATGAGCAGTTCTTC. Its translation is CASNLGGTSDDNEQFF.

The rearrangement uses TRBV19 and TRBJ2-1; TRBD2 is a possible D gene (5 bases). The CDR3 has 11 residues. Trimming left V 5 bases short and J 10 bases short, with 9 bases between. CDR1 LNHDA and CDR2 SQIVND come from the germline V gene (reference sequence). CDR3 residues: CASSEGVEQFF. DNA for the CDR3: TGTGCCAGTAGTGAGGGTGTCGAGCAGTTCTTC.

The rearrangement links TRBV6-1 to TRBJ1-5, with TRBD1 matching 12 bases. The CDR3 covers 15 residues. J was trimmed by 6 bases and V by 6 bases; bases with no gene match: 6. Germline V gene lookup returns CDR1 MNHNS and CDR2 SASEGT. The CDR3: CASSDRDRGLQPQHF. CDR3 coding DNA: TGTGCCAGCAGCGACCGGGACAGGGGGCTTCAGCCCCAGCATTTT.

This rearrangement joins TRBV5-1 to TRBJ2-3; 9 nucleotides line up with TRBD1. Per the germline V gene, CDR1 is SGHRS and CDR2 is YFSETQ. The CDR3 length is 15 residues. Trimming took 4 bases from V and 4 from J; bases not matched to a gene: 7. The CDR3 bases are TGCGCCAGCAGCCTCCGGGACAGGGCTGCAGATACGCAGTATTTT. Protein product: CASSLRDRAADTQYF.

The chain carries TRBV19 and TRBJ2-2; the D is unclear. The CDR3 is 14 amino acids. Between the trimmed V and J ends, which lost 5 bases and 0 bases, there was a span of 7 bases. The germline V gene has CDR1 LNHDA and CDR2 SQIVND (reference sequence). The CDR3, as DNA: TGTGCCAGTAGTCAGCAGGCGAACACCGGGGAGCTGTTTTTT. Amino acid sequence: CASSQQANTGELFF.

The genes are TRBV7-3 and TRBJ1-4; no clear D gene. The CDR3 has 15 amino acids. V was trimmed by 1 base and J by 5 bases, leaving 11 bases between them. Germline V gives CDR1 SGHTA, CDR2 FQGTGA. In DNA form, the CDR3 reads TGTGCCAGCAGCTTAAGCGGCAGGAGGAATGAAAAACTGTTTTTT. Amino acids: CASSLSGRRNEKLFF.

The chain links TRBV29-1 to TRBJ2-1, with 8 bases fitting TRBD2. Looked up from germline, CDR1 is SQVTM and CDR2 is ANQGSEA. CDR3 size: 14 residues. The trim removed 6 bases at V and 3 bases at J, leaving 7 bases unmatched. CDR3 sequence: CSVLTSGLYNEQFF. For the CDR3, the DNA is TGCAGCGTCTTAACTAGCGGCCTCTACAATGAGCAGTTCTTC.

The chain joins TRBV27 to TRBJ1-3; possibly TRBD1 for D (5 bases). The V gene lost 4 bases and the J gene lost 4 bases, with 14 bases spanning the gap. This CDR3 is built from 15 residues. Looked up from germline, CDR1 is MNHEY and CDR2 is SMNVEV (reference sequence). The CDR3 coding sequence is TGTGCCAGCAGTTCCGCAGGGATAGGAGGAAACACCATATATTTT. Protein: CASSSAGIGGNTIYF.

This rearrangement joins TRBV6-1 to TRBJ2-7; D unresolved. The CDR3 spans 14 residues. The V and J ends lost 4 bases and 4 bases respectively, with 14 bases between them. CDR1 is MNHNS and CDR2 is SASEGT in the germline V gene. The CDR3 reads CASSGPVTTYEQYF. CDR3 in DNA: TGTGCCAGCAGTGGGCCAGTTACTACTTACGAGCAGTACTTC.

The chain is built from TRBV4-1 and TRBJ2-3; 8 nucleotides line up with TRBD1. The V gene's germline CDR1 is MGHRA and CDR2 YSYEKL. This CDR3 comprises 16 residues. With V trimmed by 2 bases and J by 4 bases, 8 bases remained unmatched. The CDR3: CASSQRDRSGSDTQYF. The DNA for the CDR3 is TGCGCCAGCAGCCAACGGGACAGGAGCGGGTCAGATACGCAGTATTTT.

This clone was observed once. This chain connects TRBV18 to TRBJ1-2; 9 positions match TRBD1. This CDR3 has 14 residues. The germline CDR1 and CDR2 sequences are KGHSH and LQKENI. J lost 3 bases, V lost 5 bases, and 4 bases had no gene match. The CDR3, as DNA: TGTGCCAGCTCAGCCGACAGGGGGGACTATGGCTACACCTTC. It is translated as CASSADRGDYGYTF.

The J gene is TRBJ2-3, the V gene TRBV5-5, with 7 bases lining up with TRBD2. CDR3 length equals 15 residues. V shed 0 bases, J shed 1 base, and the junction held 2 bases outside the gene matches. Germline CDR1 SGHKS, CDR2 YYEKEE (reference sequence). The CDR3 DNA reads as TGTGCCAGCAGCTTGGCTGGGGGGGGCACAGATACGCAGTATTTT. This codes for CASSLAGGGTDTQYF.

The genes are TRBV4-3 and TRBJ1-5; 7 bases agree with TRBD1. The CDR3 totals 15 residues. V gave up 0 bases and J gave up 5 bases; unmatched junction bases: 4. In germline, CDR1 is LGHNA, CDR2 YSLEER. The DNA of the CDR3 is TGCGCCAGCAGCCAAGATGGAGGGGGCGATCAGCCCCAGCATTTT. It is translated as CASSQDGGGDQPQHF.

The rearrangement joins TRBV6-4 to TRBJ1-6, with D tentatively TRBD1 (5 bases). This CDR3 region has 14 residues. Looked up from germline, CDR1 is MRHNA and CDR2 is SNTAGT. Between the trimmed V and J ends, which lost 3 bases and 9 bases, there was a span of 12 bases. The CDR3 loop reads CASSEGSGGSPLHF. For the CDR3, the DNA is TGTGCCAGCAGTGAGGGGTCGGGGGGTTCACCCCTCCACTTT.

The CDR3 bases are TGTGCCAGCAGCCCCACCGTTCAGGGTGAAAAACTGTTTTTT. The encoded protein is CASSPTVQGEKLFF. V usage is TRBV7-9 and J usage is TRBJ1-4; perhaps TRBD1 as D (5 bases). Trimming took off 5 bases at V and 7 bases at J, with 14 bases between the two ends. The germline CDR1 and CDR2 sequences are SEHNR and FQNEAQ (reference sequence). CDR3 length: 14 residues.

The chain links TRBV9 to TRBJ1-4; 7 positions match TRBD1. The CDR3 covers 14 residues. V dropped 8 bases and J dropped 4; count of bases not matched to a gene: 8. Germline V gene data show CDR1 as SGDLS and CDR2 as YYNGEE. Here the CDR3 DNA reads TGTGCCAGTGGAGGGGGCAGGCGTAATGAAAAACTGTTTTTT. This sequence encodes CASGGGRRNEKLFF.

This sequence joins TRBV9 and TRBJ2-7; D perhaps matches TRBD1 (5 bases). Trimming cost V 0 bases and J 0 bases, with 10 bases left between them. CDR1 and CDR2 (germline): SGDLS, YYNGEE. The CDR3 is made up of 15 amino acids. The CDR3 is CASSVEGVGSYEQYF. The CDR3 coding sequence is TGTGCCAGCAGCGTAGAAGGGGTGGGCTCCTACGAGCAGTACTTC.

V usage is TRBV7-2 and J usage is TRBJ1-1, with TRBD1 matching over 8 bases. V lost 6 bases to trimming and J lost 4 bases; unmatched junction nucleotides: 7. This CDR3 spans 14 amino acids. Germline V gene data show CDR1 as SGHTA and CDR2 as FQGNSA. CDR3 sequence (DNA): TGTGCCAGCAGGACGTCAGGGGGCATCACTGAAGCTTTCTTT. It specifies CASRTSGGITEAFF.

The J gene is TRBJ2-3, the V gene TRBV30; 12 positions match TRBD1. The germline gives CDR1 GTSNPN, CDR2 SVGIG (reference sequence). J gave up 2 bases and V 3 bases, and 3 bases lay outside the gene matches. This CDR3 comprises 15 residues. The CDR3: CAWRGDRGPTDTQYF. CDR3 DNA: TGTGCCTGGAGGGGGGACAGGGGGCCCACAGATACGCAGTATTTT.

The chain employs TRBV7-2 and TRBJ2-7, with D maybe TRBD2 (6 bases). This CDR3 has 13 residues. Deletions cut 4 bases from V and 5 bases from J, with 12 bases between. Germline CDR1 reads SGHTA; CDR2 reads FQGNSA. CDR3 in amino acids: CASSSRRENEQYF. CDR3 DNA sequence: TGTGCCAGCAGCTCCCGCCGGGAGAACGAGCAGTACTTC.

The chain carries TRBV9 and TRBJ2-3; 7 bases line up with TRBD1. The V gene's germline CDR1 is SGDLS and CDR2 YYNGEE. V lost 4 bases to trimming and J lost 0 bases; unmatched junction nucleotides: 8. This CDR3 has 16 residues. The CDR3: CASSSGQKTSTDTQYF. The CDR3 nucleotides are TGTGCCAGCAGCTCGGGACAGAAAACAAGCACAGATACGCAGTATTTT.

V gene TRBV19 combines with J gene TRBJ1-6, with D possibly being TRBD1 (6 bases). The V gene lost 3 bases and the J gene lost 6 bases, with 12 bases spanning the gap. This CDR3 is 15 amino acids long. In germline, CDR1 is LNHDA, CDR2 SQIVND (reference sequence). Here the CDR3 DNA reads TGTGCCAGTAGTATCCTTAACAGGGTTAATTCACCCCTCCACTTT. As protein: CASSILNRVNSPLHF.

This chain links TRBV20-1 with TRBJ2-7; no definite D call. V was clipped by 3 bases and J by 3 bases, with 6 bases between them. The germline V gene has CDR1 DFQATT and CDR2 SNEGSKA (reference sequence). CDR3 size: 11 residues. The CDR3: CSAREIYEQYF. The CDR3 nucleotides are TGCAGTGCTAGGGAGATCTACGAGCAGTACTTC.

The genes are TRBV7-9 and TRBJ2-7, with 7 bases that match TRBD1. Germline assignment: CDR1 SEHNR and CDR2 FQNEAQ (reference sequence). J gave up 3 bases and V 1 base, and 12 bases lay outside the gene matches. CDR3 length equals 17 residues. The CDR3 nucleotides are TGTGCCAGCAGCTTAGGATGGGACAGAAACTTAGACTACGAGCAGTACTTC. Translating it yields CASSLGWDRNLDYEQYF.

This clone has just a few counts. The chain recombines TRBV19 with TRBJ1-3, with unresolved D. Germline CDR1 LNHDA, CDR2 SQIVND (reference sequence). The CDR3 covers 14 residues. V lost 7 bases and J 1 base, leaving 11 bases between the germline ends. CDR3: CASKREYSGNTIYF. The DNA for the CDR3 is TGTGCCAGTAAAAGGGAGTATTCTGGAAACACCATATATTTT.

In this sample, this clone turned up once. Here the CDR3 reads CASSYVSNYNEQFF. The CDR3 DNA follows: TGTGCCAGCAGTTACGTGAGTAACTACAATGAGCAGTTCTTC. This chain joins TRBV6-5 and TRBJ2-1; D call uncertain. The CDR3 contains 14 residues. The germline V gene encodes CDR1 MNHEY and CDR2 SVGAGI. The V end lost 2 bases, the J end lost 3 bases, and 8 bases lay between the germline ends.

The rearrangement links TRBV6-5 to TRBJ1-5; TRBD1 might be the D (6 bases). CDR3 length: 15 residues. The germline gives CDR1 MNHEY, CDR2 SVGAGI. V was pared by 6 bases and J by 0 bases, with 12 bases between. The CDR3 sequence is CASSRDIYSNQPQHF. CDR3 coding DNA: TGTGCCAGCAGCCGGGACATCTATAGCAATCAGCCCCAGCATTTT.